The following is a T cell receptor beta chain sequence with its context. What it binds is not known. PCR involved 60 Vbeta and 13 Jbeta primers. Source study methods: In a later analysis, approximately 73 million unique TCR beta chains included roughly 11 million shared by two or more donors. The table came from immunoSEQ multiplex PCR; TCRdb's copy has only in-frame clones and leaves some out. D and trimming were read from the DNA, whereas the V and J calls and clone size are those reported in that table. The sample contains approximately 130,000 clones, 60% to 85% of which appear only once. Per germline, CDR1 SGHRS and CDR2 YFSETQ. V lost 6 bases and J 1 base, leaving 14 bases between the germline ends. The CDR3 loop spans 15 amino acids. This entry is derived from a study of cytomegalovirus exposure and HLA in healthy donors. Across the study: Researchers previously reported finding roughly 120 million unique TCR beta sequences from around 200 million T cells. There were 88 million or so unique TCRs (from HLA-typed donors) in an early data release. Findings and caveats of the study: V- and J-gene trimming of TCR beta was linked (in a later analysis) to a missense DCLRE1C variant.

J is TRBJ2-4 and V is TRBV5-1; possible D gene TRBD1, 6 bases. The sample comprised PBMCs. The TCR originated in a woman aged 40 to 55 in good health and CMV-seronegative. CDR3 in amino acids: CASTPLGAAKNIQYF. The CDR3 region has the DNA TGCGCCAGCACCCCCCTGGGGGCGGCCAAAAACATTCAGTACTTC.